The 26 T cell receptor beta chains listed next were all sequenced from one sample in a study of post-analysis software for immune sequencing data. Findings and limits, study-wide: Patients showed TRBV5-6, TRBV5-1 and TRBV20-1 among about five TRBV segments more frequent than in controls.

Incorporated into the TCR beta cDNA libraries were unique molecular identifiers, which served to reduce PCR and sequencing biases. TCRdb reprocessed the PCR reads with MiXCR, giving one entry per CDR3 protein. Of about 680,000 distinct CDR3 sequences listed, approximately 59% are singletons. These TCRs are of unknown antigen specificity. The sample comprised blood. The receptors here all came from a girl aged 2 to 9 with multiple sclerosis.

CDR3 protein: CSVEDGLRTDTQYF. DNA for the CDR3: TGCAGCGTTGAAGACGGTCTCCGGACAGATACGCAGTATTTT. The chain couples TRBV29-1 to TRBJ2-3; D uncertain. V was trimmed by 0 bases and J by 3 bases, leaving 10 bases between them. The CDR3 has 14 amino acids. Per germline, CDR1 SQVTM and CDR2 ANQGSEA.

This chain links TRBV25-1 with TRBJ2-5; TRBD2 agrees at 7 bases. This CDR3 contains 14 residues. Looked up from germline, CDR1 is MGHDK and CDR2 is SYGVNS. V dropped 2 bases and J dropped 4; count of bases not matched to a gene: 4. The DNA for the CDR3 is TGTGCCAGCAGTGAACGGGGGGTCCGAGAGACCCAGTACTTC. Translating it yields CASSERGVRETQYF.

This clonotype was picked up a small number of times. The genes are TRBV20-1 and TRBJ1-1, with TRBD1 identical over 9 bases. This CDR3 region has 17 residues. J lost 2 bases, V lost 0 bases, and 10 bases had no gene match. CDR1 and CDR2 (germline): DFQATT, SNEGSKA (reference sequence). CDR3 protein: CSARDRAGQGVNTEAFF. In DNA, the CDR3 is TGCAGTGCTAGAGATCGGGCGGGACAGGGTGTTAACACTGAAGCTTTCTTT.

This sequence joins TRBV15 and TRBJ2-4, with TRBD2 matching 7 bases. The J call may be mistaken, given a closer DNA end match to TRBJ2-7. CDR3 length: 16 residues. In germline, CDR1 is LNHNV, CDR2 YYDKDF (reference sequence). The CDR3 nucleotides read TGTGCCACCAGCAGAGATCTTGATGCGGGAGTTGGCGAGCAGTACTTC. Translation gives CATSRDLDAGVGEQYF.

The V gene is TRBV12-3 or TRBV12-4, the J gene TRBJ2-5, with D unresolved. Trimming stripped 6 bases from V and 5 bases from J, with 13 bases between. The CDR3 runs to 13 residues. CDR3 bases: TGTGCCAGCAGCGCTAGGTCGGCGGAGACCCAGTACTTC. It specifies CASSARSAETQYF.

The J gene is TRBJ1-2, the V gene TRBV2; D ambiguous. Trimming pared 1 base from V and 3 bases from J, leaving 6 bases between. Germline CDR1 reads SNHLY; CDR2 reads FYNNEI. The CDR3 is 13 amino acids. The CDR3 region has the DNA TGTGCCAGCAGTGAAGGGTCCGACTATGGCTACACCTTC. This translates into CASSEGSDYGYTF.

CDR3 DNA sequence: TGTGCCAGCAGTGACCGGACTAGCGGGACCTACGAGCAGTACTTC. Encoded protein: CASSDRTSGTYEQYF. The V gene is TRBV6-1, the J gene TRBJ2-7; 12 nucleotides agree with TRBD2. The V gene end was trimmed by 3 bases and the J gene end by 2 bases; junction bases not matched to a gene: 2. The CDR3 totals 15 residues. The germline V gene encodes CDR1 MNHNS and CDR2 SASEGT.

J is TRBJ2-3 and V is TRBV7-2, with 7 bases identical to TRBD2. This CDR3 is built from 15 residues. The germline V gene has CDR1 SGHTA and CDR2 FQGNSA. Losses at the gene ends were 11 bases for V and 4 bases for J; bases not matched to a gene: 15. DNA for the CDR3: TGTGCCGCCCGTGGGGTAGCGGGTGACTCAGATACGCAGTATTTT. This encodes CAARGVAGDSDTQYF. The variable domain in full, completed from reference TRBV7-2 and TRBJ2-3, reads GAGVSQSPSNKVTEKGKDVELRCDPISGHTALYWYRQSLGQGLEFLIYFQGNSAPDKSGLPSDRFSAERTGGSVSTLTIQRTQQEDSAVYLCAARGVAGDSDTQYFGPGTRLTVL.

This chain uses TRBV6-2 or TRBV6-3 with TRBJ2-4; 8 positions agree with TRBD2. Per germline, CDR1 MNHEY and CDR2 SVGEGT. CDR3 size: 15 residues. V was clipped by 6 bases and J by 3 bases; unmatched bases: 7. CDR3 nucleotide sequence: TGTGCCAGCAGGGAACCCGGGACTAGCAAAAACATTCAGTACTTC. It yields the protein CASREPGTSKNIQYF.

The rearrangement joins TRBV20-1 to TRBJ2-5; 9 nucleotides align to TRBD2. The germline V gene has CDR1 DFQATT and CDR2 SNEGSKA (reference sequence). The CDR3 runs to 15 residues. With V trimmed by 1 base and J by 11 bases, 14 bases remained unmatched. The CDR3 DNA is TGCAGTGCTAGAGCCACCGGGACTAGCTTGAGAGAGCAGTACTTC. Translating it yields CSARATGTSLREQYF.

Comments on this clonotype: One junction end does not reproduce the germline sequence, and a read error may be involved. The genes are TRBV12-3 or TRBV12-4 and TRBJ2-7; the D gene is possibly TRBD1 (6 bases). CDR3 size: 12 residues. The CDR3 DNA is TGTGCCAGCAGCCGGGACACCTACGGGCAGTACTTC. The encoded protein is CASSRDTYGQYF.

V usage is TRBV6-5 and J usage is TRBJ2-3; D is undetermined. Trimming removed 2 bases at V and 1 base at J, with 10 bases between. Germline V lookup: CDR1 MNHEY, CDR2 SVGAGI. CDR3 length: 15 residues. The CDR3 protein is CASSYVGSGTDTQYF. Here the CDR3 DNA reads TGTGCCAGCAGTTACGTAGGGTCAGGCACAGATACGCAGTATTTT.

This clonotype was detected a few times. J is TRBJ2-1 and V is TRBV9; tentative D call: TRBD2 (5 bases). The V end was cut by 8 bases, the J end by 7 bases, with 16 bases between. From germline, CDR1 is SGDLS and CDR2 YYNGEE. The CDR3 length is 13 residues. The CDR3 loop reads CASPGETGNEQFF. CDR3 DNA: TGTGCCAGTCCCGGGGAGACGGGGAATGAGCAGTTCTTC.

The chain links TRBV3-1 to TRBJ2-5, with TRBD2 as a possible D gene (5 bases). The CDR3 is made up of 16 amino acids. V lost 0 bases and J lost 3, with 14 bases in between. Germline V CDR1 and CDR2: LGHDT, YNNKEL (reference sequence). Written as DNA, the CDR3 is TGTGCCAGCAGCCAAGATAGCGAAGGGATGGAAGAGACCCAGTACTTC. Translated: CASSQDSEGMEETQYF.

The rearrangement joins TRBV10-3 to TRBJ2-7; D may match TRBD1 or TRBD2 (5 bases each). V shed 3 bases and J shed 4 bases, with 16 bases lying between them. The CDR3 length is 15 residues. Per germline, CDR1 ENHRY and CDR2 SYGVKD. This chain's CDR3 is CAISDVGTSNYEQYF. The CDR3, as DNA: TGTGCCATCAGTGATGTCGGGACCTCCAATTACGAGCAGTACTTC.

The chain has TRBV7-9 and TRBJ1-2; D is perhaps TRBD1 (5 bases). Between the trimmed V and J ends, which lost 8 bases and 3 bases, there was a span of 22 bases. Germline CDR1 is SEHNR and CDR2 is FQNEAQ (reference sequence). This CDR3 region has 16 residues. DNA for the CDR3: TGTGCCAGCGGGGACCGGGGGAACGCCGTCTACTATGGCTACACCTTC. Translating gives CASGDRGNAVYYGYTF.

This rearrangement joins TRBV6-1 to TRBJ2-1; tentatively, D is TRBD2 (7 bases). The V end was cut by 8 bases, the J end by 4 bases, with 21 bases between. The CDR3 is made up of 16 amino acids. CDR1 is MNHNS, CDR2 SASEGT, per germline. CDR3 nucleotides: TGTGCCAGCGCCGGGGGGCGGACGGAGGGGTACAATGAGCAGTTCTTC. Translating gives CASAGGRTEGYNEQFF.

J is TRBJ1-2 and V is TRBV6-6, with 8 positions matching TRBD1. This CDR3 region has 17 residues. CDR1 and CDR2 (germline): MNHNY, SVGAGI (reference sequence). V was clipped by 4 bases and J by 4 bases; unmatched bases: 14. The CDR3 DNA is TGTGCCAGCAGTTCTCTCAACAACCGGACAGGGACCTATGGCTACACCTTC. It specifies CASSSLNNRTGTYGYTF.

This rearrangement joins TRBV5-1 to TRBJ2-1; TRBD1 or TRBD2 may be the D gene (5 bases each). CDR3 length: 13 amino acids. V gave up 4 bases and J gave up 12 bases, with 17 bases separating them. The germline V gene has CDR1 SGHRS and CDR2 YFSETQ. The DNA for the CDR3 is TGCGCCAGCAGCCCCCTAGTGACGAGGGGGCAGTTCTTC. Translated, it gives CASSPLVTRGQFF. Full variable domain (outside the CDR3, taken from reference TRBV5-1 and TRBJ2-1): KAGVTQTPRYLIKTRGQQVTLSCSPISGHRSVSWYQQTPGQGLQFLFEYFSETQRNKGNFPGRFSGRQFSNSRSEMNVSTLELGDSALYLCASSPLVTRGQFFGPGTRLTVL.

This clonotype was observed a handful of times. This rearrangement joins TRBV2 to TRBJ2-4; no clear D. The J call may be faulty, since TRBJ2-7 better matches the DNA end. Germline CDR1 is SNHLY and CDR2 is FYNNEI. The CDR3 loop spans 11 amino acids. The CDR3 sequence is CASSDHYEQYF. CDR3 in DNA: TGTGCCAGCAGTGACCACTACGAGCAGTACTTC.

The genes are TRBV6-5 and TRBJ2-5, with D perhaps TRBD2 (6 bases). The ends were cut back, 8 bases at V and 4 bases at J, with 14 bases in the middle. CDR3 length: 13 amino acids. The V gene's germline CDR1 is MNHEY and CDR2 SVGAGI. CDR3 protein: CASGYGSGETQYF. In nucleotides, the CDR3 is TGTGCCAGCGGGTACGGGAGTGGAGAGACCCAGTACTTC.

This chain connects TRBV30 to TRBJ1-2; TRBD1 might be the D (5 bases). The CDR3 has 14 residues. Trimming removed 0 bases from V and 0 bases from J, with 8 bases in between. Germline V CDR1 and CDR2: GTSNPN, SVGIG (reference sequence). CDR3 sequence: CAWSVQVANYGYTF. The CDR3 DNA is TGTGCCTGGAGTGTACAGGTTGCTAACTATGGCTACACCTTC.

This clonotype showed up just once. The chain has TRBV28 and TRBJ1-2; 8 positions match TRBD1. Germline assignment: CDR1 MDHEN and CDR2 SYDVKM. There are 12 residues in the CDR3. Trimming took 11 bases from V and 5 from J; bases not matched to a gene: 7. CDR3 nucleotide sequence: TGTGCCCTCCAGACAGGGGAGTATGGCTACACCTTC. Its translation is CALQTGEYGYTF.

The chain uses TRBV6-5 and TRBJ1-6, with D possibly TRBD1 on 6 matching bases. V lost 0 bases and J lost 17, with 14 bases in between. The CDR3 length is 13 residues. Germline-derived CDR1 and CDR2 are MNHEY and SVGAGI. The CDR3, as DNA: TGTGCCAGCAGTTACTCGGAGGGGCCAGGGGTCCACTTT. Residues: CASSYSEGPGVHF.

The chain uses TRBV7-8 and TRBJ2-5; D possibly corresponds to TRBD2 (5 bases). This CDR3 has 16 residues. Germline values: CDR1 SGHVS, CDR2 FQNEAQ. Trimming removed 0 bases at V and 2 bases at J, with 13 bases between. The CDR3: CASSLAPLGLQETQYF. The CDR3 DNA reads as TGTGCCAGCAGCTTAGCGCCACTCGGACTTCAAGAGACCCAGTACTTC.

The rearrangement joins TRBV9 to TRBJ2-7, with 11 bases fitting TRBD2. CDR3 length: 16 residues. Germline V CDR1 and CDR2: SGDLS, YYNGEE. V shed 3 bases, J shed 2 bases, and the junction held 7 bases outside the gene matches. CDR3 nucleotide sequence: TGTGCCAGCAGCGGGGGACTAGCGGAAAAAGCCTACGAGCAGTACTTC. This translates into CASSGGLAEKAYEQYF.